The rows below give T cell receptor beta chains drawn from one sample of a study of blood T cell repertoires in COVID-19. Some clones are missing from TCRdb's copy, which holds only in-frame ones; the method was immunoSEQ multiplex PCR. The sample lists 27,000 or so clones, about 88% occurring once. Sequencing used peripheral blood. These receptors came from a man between 65 and 85 years old with active COVID-19. CDR3s include the opening cysteine and the closing phenylalanine or tryptophan. A D gene is named only where the DNA matches it firmly. Only some rows state a clone size, as once, few, many or a class for expanded clones.

CDR3nt: TGCGCCAGCAGCCAAGATAGGCCGGACAGAGTTGAAAAACTGTTTTTT; CDR3aa: CASSQDRPDRVEKLFF; v_gene: TRBV4-1; d_gene: NA; j_gene: TRBJ1-4; abundance: NA
CDR3nt: TGTGCCAGCAGGGGCGGGGGCTCTGGAAACACCATATATTTT; CDR3aa: CASRGGGSGNTIYF; v_gene: TRBV10-3; d_gene: NA; j_gene: TRBJ1-3; abundance: NA
CDR3nt: TGTGCCAGCAGCCTACCGGGACACCTCTATGGCTACACCTTC; CDR3aa: CASSLPGHLYGYTF; v_gene: TRBV7-2; d_gene: NA; j_gene: TRBJ1-2; abundance: NA
CDR3nt: TGTGCCAGTAGTATCACGGGACAGTCCTACGAGCAGTACTTC; CDR3aa: CASSITGQSYEQYF; v_gene: TRBV19; d_gene: TRBD1; j_gene: TRBJ2-7; abundance: NA
CDR3nt: TGTGCCAGCAGTCCTGGCAGGGGAATACAAGAGACCCAGTACTTC; CDR3aa: CASSPGRGIQETQYF; v_gene: TRBV6-6; d_gene: NA; j_gene: TRBJ2-5; abundance: NA
CDR3nt: TGTGCCAGTAGAACATGGCCGACAGGGTTAGACTCACCCCTCCACTTT; CDR3aa: CASRTWPTGLDSPLHF; v_gene: TRBV19; d_gene: TRBD1; j_gene: TRBJ1-6; abundance: NA
CDR3nt: TGTGCCAGCAGTTATTCGGGGGTCCCGAATAATGGCTACACCTTC; CDR3aa: CASSYSGVPNNGYTF; v_gene: TRBV6-5; d_gene: NA; j_gene: TRBJ1-2; abundance: NA
CDR3nt: TGCGCCAGCAGTGAGTATGGTAGCGGGGGCTGGGGAAACAATGAGCAGTTCTTC; CDR3aa: CASSEYGSGGWGNNEQFF; v_gene: TRBV10-2; d_gene: TRBD2; j_gene: TRBJ2-1; abundance: NA
CDR3nt: TGTGCCATCGGCTTAGGACAGACAGGGAATGAGCAGTTCTTC; CDR3aa: CAIGLGQTGNEQFF; v_gene: TRBV10-3; d_gene: TRBD1; j_gene: TRBJ2-1; abundance: NA
CDR3nt: TGTGCCAGTAGTAACTCTAAACAGGGGAATCAGCCCCAGCATTTT; CDR3aa: CASSNSKQGNQPQHF; v_gene: TRBV19; d_gene: TRBD1; j_gene: TRBJ1-5; abundance: NA
CDR3nt: TGCGCCAGCAGCTTTAGAGCGGGGGGCTACAATGAGCAGTTCTTC; CDR3aa: CASSFRAGGYNEQFF; v_gene: TRBV5-1; d_gene: TRBD2; j_gene: TRBJ2-1; abundance: once
CDR3nt: TGTGCCAGCAGCCAAGGGGGCCCTGGGACAGTCCCTAACTATGGCTACACCTTC; CDR3aa: CASSQGGPGTVPNYGYTF; v_gene: TRBV14; d_gene: TRBD1; j_gene: TRBJ1-2; abundance: NA
CDR3nt: TGTGCCAGCAGCCCTACCGACAGGGGTTCCTACGAGCAGTACTTC; CDR3aa: CASSPTDRGSYEQYF; v_gene: TRBV7-9; d_gene: TRBD1; j_gene: TRBJ2-7; abundance: NA
CDR3nt: TGTGCCAGCACCCTCTACAGGAACAATAATTCACCCCTCCACTTT; CDR3aa: CASTLYRNNNSPLHF; v_gene: TRBV28; d_gene: NA; j_gene: TRBJ1-6; abundance: NA
CDR3nt: TGTGCCAGCAGTGGACTAGGGGTGGGCTCCTACAATGAGCAGTTCTTC; CDR3aa: CASSGLGVGSYNEQFF; v_gene: TRBV6-1; d_gene: NA; j_gene: TRBJ2-1; abundance: NA
CDR3nt: TGCGCCAGCAGCTTGGAACGTGGAGGCTATGGCTACACCTTC; CDR3aa: CASSLERGGYGYTF; v_gene: TRBV5-1; d_gene: NA; j_gene: TRBJ1-2; abundance: NA
CDR3nt: TGTGCCAGCAGAGCGGGGGGGCAAAATGAGCAGTTCTTC; CDR3aa: CASRAGGQNEQFF; v_gene: TRBV6-5; d_gene: TRBD2; j_gene: TRBJ2-1; abundance: NA
CDR3nt: TGTGCCAGCAGCTTAGGTAGGGGGAACACTGAAGCTTTCTTT; CDR3aa: CASSLGRGNTEAFF; v_gene: TRBV11-2; d_gene: NA; j_gene: TRBJ1-1; abundance: NA
CDR3nt: TGTGCCAGCACGATGGGTGCAGGTCCCTCCTACGAGCAGTACTTC; CDR3aa: CASTMGAGPSYEQYF; v_gene: TRBV19; d_gene: NA; j_gene: TRBJ2-7; abundance: NA
CDR3nt: TGTGCCAGCAGCCAAGTTCGGGGGGCTAGTGAAAAACTGTTTTTT; CDR3aa: CASSQVRGASEKLFF; v_gene: TRBV3-1/TRBV3-2; d_gene: NA; j_gene: TRBJ1-4; abundance: NA
CDR3nt: TGTGCTAGCAGCGCCGCGGACTCCTACGAGCAGTACTTC; CDR3aa: CASSAADSYEQYF; v_gene: TRBV7-7; d_gene: NA; j_gene: TRBJ2-7; abundance: NA
CDR3nt: TGCGCCAGCAGCTCCCCGGGACTAGCGCCCTACGAGCAGTACTTC; CDR3aa: CASSSPGLAPYEQYF; v_gene: TRBV5-1; d_gene: TRBD2; j_gene: TRBJ2-7; abundance: NA
CDR3nt: TGTGCCACCAGCAGAGATACGGACAATGAGCAGTTCTTC; CDR3aa: CATSRDTDNEQFF; v_gene: TRBV15; d_gene: NA; j_gene: TRBJ2-1; abundance: NA
CDR3nt: TGTGCCAGCAGTTGGGGGGGGGCCACCGGGGAGCTGTTTTTT; CDR3aa: CASSWGGATGELFF; v_gene: TRBV27; d_gene: NA; j_gene: TRBJ2-2; abundance: NA
CDR3nt: TGCGCCAGCAGCCAAGATCCTGGTGCGAGCTACACCTTC; CDR3aa: CASSQDPGASYTF; v_gene: TRBV4-1; d_gene: NA; j_gene: TRBJ1-2; abundance: once
CDR3nt: TGTGCCAGTAGTGACAGGCTCAATCAGCCCCAGCATTTT; CDR3aa: CASSDRLNQPQHF; v_gene: TRBV19; d_gene: NA; j_gene: TRBJ1-5; abundance: NA
CDR3nt: TGCGCCAGCAGTTGGGGGGTCGGCCCTCACTCTGGAAACACCATATATTTT; CDR3aa: CASSWGVGPHSGNTIYF; v_gene: TRBV5-1; d_gene: NA; j_gene: TRBJ1-3; abundance: NA